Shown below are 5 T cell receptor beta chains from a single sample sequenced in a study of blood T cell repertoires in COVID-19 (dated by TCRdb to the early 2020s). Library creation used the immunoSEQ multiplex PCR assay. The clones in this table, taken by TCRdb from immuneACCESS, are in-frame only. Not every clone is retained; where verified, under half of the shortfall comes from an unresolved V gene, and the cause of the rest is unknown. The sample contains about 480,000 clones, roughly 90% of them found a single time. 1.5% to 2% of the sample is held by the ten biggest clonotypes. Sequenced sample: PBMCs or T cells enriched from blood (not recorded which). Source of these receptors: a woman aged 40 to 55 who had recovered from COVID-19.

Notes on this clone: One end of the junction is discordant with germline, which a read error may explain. This chain's CDR3 is CASIKLGGTVTKAFF. CDR3 bases: TGTGCCAGTATTAAGTTGGGCGGGACAGTCACTAAAGCTTTCTTT. The chain couples TRBV19 to TRBJ1-1; 7 nucleotides agree with TRBD1. This CDR3 comprises 15 residues. Germline V gives CDR1 LNHDA, CDR2 SQIVND (reference sequence).

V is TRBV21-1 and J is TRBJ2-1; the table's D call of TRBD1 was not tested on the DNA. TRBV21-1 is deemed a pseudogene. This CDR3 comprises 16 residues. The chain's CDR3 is CASSHSGTGDDNEQFF. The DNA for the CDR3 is TGTGCCAGCAGCCACTCCGGGACAGGGGATGACAATGAGCAGTTCTTC.

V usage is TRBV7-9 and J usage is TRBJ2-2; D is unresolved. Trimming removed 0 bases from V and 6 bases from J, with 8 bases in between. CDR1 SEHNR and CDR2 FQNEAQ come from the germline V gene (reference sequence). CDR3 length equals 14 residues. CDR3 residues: CASSLAVPAGELFF. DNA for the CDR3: TGTGCCAGCAGCTTAGCCGTTCCGGCCGGGGAGCTGTTTTTT.

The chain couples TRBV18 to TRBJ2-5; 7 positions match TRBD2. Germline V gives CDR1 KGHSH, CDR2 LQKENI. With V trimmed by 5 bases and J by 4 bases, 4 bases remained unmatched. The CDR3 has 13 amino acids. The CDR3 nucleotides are TGTGCCAGCTCATCAGGGAGGGGAGAGACCCAGTACTTC. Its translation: CASSSGRGETQYF.

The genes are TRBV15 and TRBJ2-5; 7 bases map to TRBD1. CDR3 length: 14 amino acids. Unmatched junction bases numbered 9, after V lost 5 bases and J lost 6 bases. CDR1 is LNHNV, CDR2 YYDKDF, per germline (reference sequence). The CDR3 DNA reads TGTGCCACCAGCCAAGGGGGCGCTTACCAGACCCAGTACTTC. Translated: CATSQGGAYQTQYF.